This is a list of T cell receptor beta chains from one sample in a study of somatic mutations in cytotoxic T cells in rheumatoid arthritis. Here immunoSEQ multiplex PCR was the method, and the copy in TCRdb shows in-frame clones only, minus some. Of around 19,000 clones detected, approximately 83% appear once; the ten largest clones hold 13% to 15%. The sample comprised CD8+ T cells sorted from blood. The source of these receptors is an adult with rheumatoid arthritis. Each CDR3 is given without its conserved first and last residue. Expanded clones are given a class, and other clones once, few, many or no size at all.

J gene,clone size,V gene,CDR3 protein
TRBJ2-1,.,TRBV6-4,ASSDSTSGGAVEQF
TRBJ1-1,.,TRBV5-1,ASSSDPAAEAF
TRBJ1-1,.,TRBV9,ASSPYGGLHADAF
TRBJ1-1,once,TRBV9,ASSGGGGLSSEAF
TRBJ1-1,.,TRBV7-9,ASSLGGGSTEAF
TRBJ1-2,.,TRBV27,ASSVSRPTGVDGYT
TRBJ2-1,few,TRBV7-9,ASSDSGAYNEQF
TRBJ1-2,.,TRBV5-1,ASSLNRAQGYT
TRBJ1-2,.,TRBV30,AWSVQAFRDYGYT
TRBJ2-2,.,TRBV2,ASTLGTSGRARSGELF
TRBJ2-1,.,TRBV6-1,PWRGSRRFNEQF
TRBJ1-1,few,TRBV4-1,ASHGVRTEAF
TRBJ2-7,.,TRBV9,ASSVEGSGRAGPYEQY
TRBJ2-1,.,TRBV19,ASRFGLAGGWEQF
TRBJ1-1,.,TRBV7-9,ASSTPGTVDTEAF
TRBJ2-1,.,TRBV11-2,ASSRLTSYNEQF
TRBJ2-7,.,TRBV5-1,ASSQRTSGRAIGEQY
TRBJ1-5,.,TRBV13,ASSFGRGNNQPQH
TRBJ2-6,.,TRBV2,ASSPGETGANVLT
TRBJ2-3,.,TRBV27,ASPPPGQGFTQY
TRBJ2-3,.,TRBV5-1,ASSLVGGGDTQY